The present T cell receptor (beta chain) was sequenced within a study of cytomegalovirus exposure and HLA in healthy donors. Unrecorded immune exposures were likely, despite nominal health at sampling. Study-level points and caveats: It was shown in a later analysis that HLA-associated TCR beta chains were more clonally expanded than other, equally common chains. According to an earlier analysis, most TCR beta V segments yielded productive rearrangements about 87% or about 30% of the time. What was likely a sequencing artifact was a cluster of highly shared sequence variants.

The PCR had 60 Vbeta and 13 Jbeta primers. Sequenced by immunoSEQ multiplex PCR; TCRdb stores in-frame clones only, minus some. The table records about 180,000 clones, under 85% of them present only once. This CDR3 region has 14 residues. The ends lost 8 bases at V and 3 bases at J; junction bases unmatched: 10. The germline V gene encodes CDR1 MNHEY and CDR2 SMNVEV (reference sequence). About this clone itself: The antigen remains unidentified.

This chain uses TRBV27 with TRBJ2-7; 7 bases align to TRBD1. The sequence came from a man aged 18-30 years in good health and CMV-seronegative. The sequencing sample was made of PBMCs. The CDR3 sequence is CASSNRGDLYEQYF. The CDR3, as DNA: TGTGCCAGCTCCAACAGGGGAGACCTCTACGAGCAGTACTTC.